This TCR beta chain was sequenced in a study of T cell repertoires in cytomegalovirus infection. This clonotype was recorded at least ten times. The antigen is not known. TCRdb used MiXCR to reprocess the reads, holding one entry per CDR3 protein. The sample comprises approximately 500,000 distinct CDR3 sequences, more than 30% of which are singletons, and roughly 16% rests with the top ten. CDR3 size: 14 residues. Deletions cut 4 bases from V and 3 bases from J, with 13 bases between. Germline loops: CDR1 SGHTA, CDR2 FQGNSA. The sample consisted of cultured PBMCs, taken from culture after CMV antigen stimulation. This chain links TRBV7-2 with TRBJ2-7, with D possibly TRBD2 on 5 matching bases. This TCR came from a human donor in good health (CMV status not recorded). Some clones in this sample may be carry-over from other donors' samples. The CDR3 nucleotides are TGTGCCAGCAGCTCCGGACTGAAAAGCTACGAGCAGTACTTC. Translating it yields CASSSGLKSYEQYF.